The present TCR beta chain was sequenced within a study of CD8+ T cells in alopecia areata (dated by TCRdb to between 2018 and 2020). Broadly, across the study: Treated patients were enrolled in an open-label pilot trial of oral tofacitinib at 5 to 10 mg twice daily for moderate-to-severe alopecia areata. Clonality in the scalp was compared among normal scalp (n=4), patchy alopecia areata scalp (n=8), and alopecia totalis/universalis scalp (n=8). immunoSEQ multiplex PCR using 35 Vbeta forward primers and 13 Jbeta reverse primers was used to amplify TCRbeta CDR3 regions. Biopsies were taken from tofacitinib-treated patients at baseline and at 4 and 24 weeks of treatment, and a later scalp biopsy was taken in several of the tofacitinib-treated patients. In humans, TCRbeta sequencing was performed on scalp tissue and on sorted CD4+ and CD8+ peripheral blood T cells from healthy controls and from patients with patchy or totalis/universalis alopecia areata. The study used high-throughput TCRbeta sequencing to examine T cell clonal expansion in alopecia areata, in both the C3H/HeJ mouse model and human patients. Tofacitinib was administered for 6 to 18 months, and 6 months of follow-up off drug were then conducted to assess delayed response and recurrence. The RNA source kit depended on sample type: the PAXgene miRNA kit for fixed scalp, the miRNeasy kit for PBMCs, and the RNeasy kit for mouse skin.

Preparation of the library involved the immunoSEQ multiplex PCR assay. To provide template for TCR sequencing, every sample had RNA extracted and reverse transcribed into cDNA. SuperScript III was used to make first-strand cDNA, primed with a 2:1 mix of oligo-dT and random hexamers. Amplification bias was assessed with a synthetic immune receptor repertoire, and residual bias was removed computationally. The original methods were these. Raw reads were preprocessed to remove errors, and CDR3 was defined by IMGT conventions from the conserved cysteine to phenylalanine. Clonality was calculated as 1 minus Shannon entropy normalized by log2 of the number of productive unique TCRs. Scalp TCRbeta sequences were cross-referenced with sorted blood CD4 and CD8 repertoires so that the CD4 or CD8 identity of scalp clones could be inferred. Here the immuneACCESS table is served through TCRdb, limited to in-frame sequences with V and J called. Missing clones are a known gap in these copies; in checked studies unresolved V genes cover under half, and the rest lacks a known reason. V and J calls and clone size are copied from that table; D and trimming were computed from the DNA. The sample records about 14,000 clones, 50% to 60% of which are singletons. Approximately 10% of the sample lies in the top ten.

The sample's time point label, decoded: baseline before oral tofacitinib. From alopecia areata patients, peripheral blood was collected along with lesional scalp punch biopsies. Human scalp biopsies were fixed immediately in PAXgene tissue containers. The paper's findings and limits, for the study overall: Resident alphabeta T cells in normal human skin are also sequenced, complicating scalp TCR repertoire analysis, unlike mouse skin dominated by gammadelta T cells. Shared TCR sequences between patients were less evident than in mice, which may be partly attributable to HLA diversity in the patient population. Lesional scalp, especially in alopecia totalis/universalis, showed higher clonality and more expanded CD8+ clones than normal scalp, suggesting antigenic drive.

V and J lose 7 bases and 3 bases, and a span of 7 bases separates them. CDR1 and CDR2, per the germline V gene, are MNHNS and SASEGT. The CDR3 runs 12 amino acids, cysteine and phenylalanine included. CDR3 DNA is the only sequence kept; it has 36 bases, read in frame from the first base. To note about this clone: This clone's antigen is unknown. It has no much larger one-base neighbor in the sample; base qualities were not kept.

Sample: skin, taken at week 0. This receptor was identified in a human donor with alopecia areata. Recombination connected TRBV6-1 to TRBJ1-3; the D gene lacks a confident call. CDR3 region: CASTRSGNTIYF. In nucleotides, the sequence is TGTGCCAGCACCCGAAGTGGAAACACCATATATTTT.